The present entry profiles one T cell receptor (beta chain) with its context. The target antigen is unknown. Primers: 60 Vbeta forward and 13 Jbeta reverse. Assay: immunoSEQ multiplex PCR; the TCRdb copy retains only in-frame clones and omits some. The sample lists over 90,000 clones; roughly two thirds were seen once. There are 17 residues in the CDR3. CDR1 and CDR2 from the germline V gene are SGHVS and FNYEAQ. The junction had 11 bases not matched to a gene; V was cut back by 2 bases and J by 4 bases. This entry comes from a study of cytomegalovirus exposure and HLA in healthy donors. Study-level points and caveats: Later analysis reportedly placed an Asian-associated ancestry cluster below the roughly 680-donor mean in N-insertions.

The material sequenced was PBMCs. This chain joins TRBV7-6 and TRBJ2-1; 7 bases are shared with TRBD2. This TCR came from a woman between 50 and 59 years old in good health and CMV-seropositive. CDR3 residues: CASSLTPPSGGYNEQFF. The CDR3 DNA is TGTGCCAGCAGCTTAACCCCTCCTAGCGGAGGTTACAATGAGCAGTTCTTC.